This T cell receptor beta chain was identified during a study of blood T cell repertoires in COVID-19. Study-level background: Material from acute and convalescent COVID-19 was sourced from the United States, Italy and Spain. T cells, B-cell-depleted T cells, or PBMCs provided the cDNA or gDNA that served as material.

Enrolment of Seattle patients took place during active infection, and they were followed longitudinally. The CDR3 extends over 15 amino acids. Germline V gene sequence: CDR1 MDHEN, CDR2 SYDVKM. Trimming took 3 bases from V and 3 from J, leaving 14 bases between them. In the authors' workflow: From reference gene primer amplification, estimates of nucleated cell counts were derived. Some clones are missing from TCRdb's copy, which holds only in-frame ones; the method was immunoSEQ multiplex PCR. V, J and clone size derive from that table, while D and trimming were established from the DNA sequence. The sample has approximately 300,000 clones; almost 90% are singletons.

V gene TRBV28 combines with J gene TRBJ1-2; D gene unclear. Sequencing was performed on peripheral blood. The sequence came from a middle-aged woman with COVID-19, enrolled during active disease. The CDR3 sequence: CASSLSRSGDYGYTF. CDR3 sequence (DNA): TGTGCCAGCAGTTTGAGCCGAAGTGGAGACTATGGCTACACCTTC.